These T cell receptor beta chains were read from a single sample in a study of T cells after yellow fever vaccination. TCRdb redid the calling of the 5' RACE reads with MiXCR, one entry per CDR3 protein. The sample records approximately 550,000 distinct CDR3 sequences, 13% being singletons. The specimen comprised PBMCs, sampled on the day of the yellow fever booster vaccination. The origin of the receptors is a man younger than 40 who received the YFV17D yellow fever vaccine. The CDR3 runs from the conserved cysteine through the conserved F or W. Fields, in order: J gene, D gene, clone size, V gene, CDR3 DNA, CDR3 protein. The D gene is left open where the match is weak. Clone size appears in some rows only: once, few, many, or a class for an expanded clone.

TRBJ2-7 | - | - | TRBV7-2 | TGTGCCAGCAGCTTACTAGGGACAACGACATACGAGCAGTACTTC | CASSLLGTTTYEQYF
TRBJ2-1 | TRBD2 | - | TRBV20-1 | TGCAGTGCTAGCGGAGGACTAGATGGTGAGCAGTTCTTC | CSASGGLDGEQFF
TRBJ2-6 | - | - | TRBV24-1 | TGTGCCACCAGTAAGGGTGGGGCCAACGTCCTGACTTTC | CATSKGGANVLTF
TRBJ1-1 | - | few | TRBV4-1 | TGCGCCAGCAGCCAAGATAGAGGCTTGGGGACTGAAGCTTTCTTT | CASSQDRGLGTEAFF
TRBJ2-7 | - | - | TRBV7-2 | TGTGCCAGCAGCGCACGCTACCCCGAGCAGTACTTC | CASSARYPEQYF
TRBJ1-1 | - | few | TRBV7-2 | TGTGCCAGCAGCTTAATTACGCAGGGGATCACTGAAGCTTTCTTT | CASSLITQGITEAFF
TRBJ1-5 | - | - | TRBV20-1 | TGCAGTGCTAGGGGTCGGAAAGTGCAGCCCCAGCATTTT | CSARGRKVQPQHF
TRBJ2-7 | TRBD1 | - | TRBV20-1 | TGCAGTGATAGAGATTTGGGAACAGGGGGTTGGGAGCAGTACTTC | CSDRDLGTGGWEQYF
TRBJ1-6 | TRBD1 | - | TRBV24-1 | TGTGCCACCTCTGGACAGGGTTCCGGCTCACCCCTCCACTTT | CATSGQGSGSPLHF
TRBJ2-5 | - | many | TRBV14 | TGTGCCAGCAGCCAAGGGGGTCGGGAGACCCAGTACTTC | CASSQGGRETQYF
TRBJ2-3 | - | - | TRBV30 | TGTGCCTGGAGTGGCTTCAGCACAGATACGCAGTATTTT | CAWSGFSTDTQYF
TRBJ2-1 | TRBD2 | few | TRBV12-5 | TGTGAAACGACGTTAATGCGGGAGCTGGGGGAGCAGTTCTTC | CETTLMRELGEQFF
TRBJ2-2 | TRBD2 | - | TRBV10-1 | TGCGCCAGCAGTGATAGCGGGAGTTGGACCGGGGAGCTGTTTTTT | CASSDSGSWTGELFF
TRBJ2-7 | TRBD1 | few | TRBV29-1 | TGCAGCGTTGAAGCCCGGGACAGCATCTACGAGCAGTACTTC | CSVEARDSIYEQYF
TRBJ1-5 | - | - | TRBV20-1 | TGCAGTGCTAGTTCAGGGTCGGGGGCAAGCAATCAGCCCCAGCATTTT | CSASSGSGASNQPQHF
TRBJ1-5 | - | few | TRBV7-9 | TGTGCCAGCAGCTTAGAGCTGGGGAGCAATCAGCCCCAGCATTTT | CASSLELGSNQPQHF
TRBJ2-5 | - | few | TRBV12-3/TRBV12-4 | TGTGCCAGCACAGCCGGGACCCTCACCAACCAAGAGACCCAGTACTTC | CASTAGTLTNQETQYF
TRBJ2-1 | TRBD1 | few | TRBV5-6 | TGTGCCAGCAGCCAACCCCGCGGACAGGGTTACAATGAGCAGTTCTTC | CASSQPRGQGYNEQFF
TRBJ2-4 | TRBD1 | few | TRBV10-3 | TGTGCCATCAGTGACCGACAGGGGTTAGCCAAAAACATTCAGTACTTC | CAISDRQGLAKNIQYF
TRBJ2-3 | TRBD2 | - | TRBV28 | TGTGCCAGCATGGCGGGAGCGGTAGATACGCAGTATTTT | CASMAGAVDTQYF
TRBJ2-3 | - | - | TRBV27 | TGTGCCAGCAGTAACCGGATTAGCACAGATACGCAGTATTTT | CASSNRISTDTQYF
TRBJ2-3 | - | few | TRBV18 | TGTGCCAGCTCACCACCCGGGGTCCGCACAGATACGCAGTATTTT | CASSPPGVRTDTQYF
TRBJ2-4 | - | few | TRBV6-2/TRBV6-3 | TGTGCCAGCAGTTACGGGTCCGGGGGCCAAAACATTCAGTACTTC | CASSYGSGGQNIQYF
TRBJ1-2 | TRBD1 | few | TRBV27 | TGTGCCAGCAGCAGACAGGGCAGCTATGGCTACACCTTC | CASSRQGSYGYTF
TRBJ2-7 | - | few | TRBV20-1 | TGCAGTGCCCCTACTCAGGGGTTGCAGTACTTC | CSAPTQGLQYF
TRBJ1-2 | TRBD1 | - | TRBV6-1 | TGTGCCAGCAGACCCGTCGACAGGGAGGTGGGGGGCTACACCTTC | CASRPVDREVGGYTF
TRBJ2-1 | TRBD1 | few | TRBV19 | TGTGCCAGTAGCCCGCGGGGGACAGGGGGTTTTTGGGGTGAGCAGTTCTTC | CASSPRGTGGFWGEQFF
TRBJ2-7 | TRBD2 | few | TRBV3-1 | TGTGCCAGCAGCCGACCATCTAGCGGGACCTACGAGCAGTACTTC | CASSRPSSGTYEQYF
TRBJ2-7 | TRBD2 | - | TRBV28 | TGTGCCAGCAGTTTAGGGTCTAGCGGGAAAATACCTAGGCAGTACTTC | CASSLGSSGKIPRQYF
TRBJ1-5 | - | few | TRBV12-3/TRBV12-4 | TGTGCCAGCAGTTTAATCCGTCAGCCCCAGCATTTT | CASSLIRQPQHF
TRBJ1-1 | TRBD1 | few | TRBV7-9 | TGTGCCAGCAGGTTGCAGGGGGTGGATACTGAAGCTTTCTTT | CASRLQGVDTEAFF
TRBJ2-4 | - | - | TRBV21-1 | TGTGCCAGAAAGCGGGGGGAGGGGAACATTCAGTACTTC | CARKRGEGNIQYF
TRBJ2-7 | - | few | TRBV5-1 | TGCGCCAGCAGCCCCCATTGGGGGGATCCCACCTCCTCCTACGAGCAGTACTTC | CASSPHWGDPTSSYEQYF
TRBJ2-7 | - | many | TRBV5-1 | TGCGCCAGCAGCTTGGGCCAGTCGTTGATCTCCTACGAGCAGTACTTC | CASSLGQSLISYEQYF
TRBJ2-1 | - | - | TRBV7-2 | TGTGCCAGCAGCTTAGCGCCCTTAGCAAGTAATGAGCAGTTCTTC | CASSLAPLASNEQFF
TRBJ2-7 | - | few | TRBV12-3/TRBV12-4 | TGTGCCAGCAGCCTAAGCTGGACTCCGGTGTACGAGCAGTACTTC | CASSLSWTPVYEQYF
TRBJ2-1 | TRBD2 | few | TRBV11-3 | TGTGCCAGCAGCCGGAGGGCGGGCGGGAGCTACAATGAGCAGTTCTTC | CASSRRAGGSYNEQFF
TRBJ2-1 | TRBD2 | - | TRBV7-6 | TGTGCCAGCAGCTTATTATGGGGGATAAGCGGGAGATCCTACAATGAGCAGTTCTTC | CASSLLWGISGRSYNEQFF
TRBJ2-2 | TRBD1 | few | TRBV12-3/TRBV12-4 | TGTGCCAGCAAATCCTCGCAGGGGGCCCGCACCGGGGAGCTGTTTTTT | CASKSSQGARTGELFF
TRBJ2-3 | TRBD2 | few | TRBV12-3/TRBV12-4 | TGTGCCAGCAGCCGACTAGCGGCGGATACGCAGTATTTT | CASSRLAADTQYF
TRBJ2-7 | - | - | TRBV7-9 | TGTGCCAGCAGTTCCTCCTCCGGGTTAGCGGCCTCCTACGAGCAGTACTTC | CASSSSSGLAASYEQYF
TRBJ2-2 | - | - | TRBV30 | TGTGCCTGGAGCGAACTGGCGAACACCGGGGAGCTGTTTTTT | CAWSELANTGELFF
TRBJ2-3 | - | many | TRBV7-2 | TGTGCCAGCAGCTTATTCGGCGGCCAAACTACAACAGATACGCAGTATTTT | CASSLFGGQTTTDTQYF
TRBJ1-2 | TRBD1 | many | TRBV12-3/TRBV12-4 | TGTGCCAGCAGTCCTACAGGGGGCGGGGGCTACACCTTC | CASSPTGGGGYTF
TRBJ1-1 | - | - | TRBV29-1 | TGCAGCGTTGTTGTGTCGGAAGCTTTCTTT | CSVVVSEAFF
TRBJ2-1 | TRBD2 | few | TRBV11-2 | TGTGCCAGCAGCTCCCGGATATCTAGCGGGAGGGCCCTCAATGAGCAGTTCTTC | CASSSRISSGRALNEQFF
TRBJ2-7 | - | few | TRBV7-2 | TGTGCCAGCAGCCCGGCCAGGGCAGGCATCTACGAGCAGTACTTC | CASSPARAGIYEQYF
TRBJ1-4 | - | few | TRBV12-3/TRBV12-4 | TGTGCCAGCAGTGAAGGGACTCACTCAACTAATGAAAAACTGTTTTTT | CASSEGTHSTNEKLFF
TRBJ2-7 | - | - | TRBV20-1 | TGCAGTGCTATGACAGATACCTACGAGCAGTACTTC | CSAMTDTYEQYF
TRBJ2-1 | - | few | TRBV7-9 | TGTGCCAGCAGCGCCGGGACTCCAAATGAGCAGTTCTTC | CASSAGTPNEQFF
TRBJ1-1 | - | few | TRBV7-9 | TGTGCCAGCAGCTTAGACCTCATGAACACTGAAGCTTTCTTT | CASSLDLMNTEAFF
TRBJ2-7 | - | - | TRBV20-1 | TGCAGTGCTATTGACCCTCCCCGAACCTCCTACGAGCAGTACTTC | CSAIDPPRTSYEQYF